The clone carrying this T cell receptor (beta chain) turned up a few times. The target antigen is unknown. This entry belongs to a study of regulatory T cells in long-lasting Graves disease. Findings and caveats of the study: Samples came from peripheral blood alone, without thyroid tissue.

Relying on iRepertoire HTBI primers and Arm-PCR of CDR3 regions, the team built TCR beta libraries. TCRdb analysed the multiplex PCR reads with MiXCR anew, one entry per CDR3 protein. This table holds a few hundred thousand distinct CDR3 sequences, approximately 23% found once. The CDR3 totals 13 residues. Trimming left V 5 bases short and J 5 bases short, with 10 bases between. Time point noted: persistent/refractory GD, antithyroid drugs over 5 years with positive TRAb. Generation of the TCR library employed RNA extracted from PBMCs. This receptor was taken from a female donor with Graves disease. The source was peripheral blood mononuclear cells (PBMCs), collected when the disease was refractory, from a patient treated with antithyroid drugs. The rearrangement uses TRBV12-3 or TRBV12-4 and TRBJ2-4; no firm D call. The CDR3, as DNA: TGTGCCAGCAGTCCAAATGGGCAAAACATTCAGTACTTC. This encodes CASSPNGQNIQYF.